This T cell receptor (beta chain) was captured in a study of T-cell reconstitution after alpha-beta-depleted transplantation in children. This clonotype came up many times. Germline lookup yields CDR1 SGHVS and CDR2 FQNEAQ. The CDR3 covers 16 residues. V was trimmed by 1 base and J by 1 base, leaving 11 bases between them. Unique molecular identifiers were incorporated when the TCRbeta library was constructed. TCRdb independently ran MiXCR on the PCR reads; one entry per CDR3 protein. The sample lists 200,000 to 250,000 distinct CDR3 sequences; 9.5% to 13% were seen once. The sample consisted of PBMCs, taken before TCRalphabeta/CD19-depleted stem cell transplant. The receptor's source is a child younger than two with acute myeloid leukemia, due to receive a stem cell transplant. V gene TRBV7-8 combines with J gene TRBJ1-3; no clear D. In DNA, the CDR3 is TGTGCCAGCAGCTTAGAACCTGGTCCGTCTGGAAACACCATATATTTT. Translating gives CASSLEPGPSGNTIYF.